Included here is one T cell receptor (beta chain) sequence, with context. No antigen is known for it. Every single patient, without exception, relapsed after autologous stem cell transplantation, and brentuximab vedotin exposure varied. The data stem from a study of PD-1 blockade in classical Hodgkin lymphoma. Study observations and caveats: Baseline diversity resembling that of newly diagnosed patients was seen in complete responders. When set against healthy donors, newly diagnosed patients were reported to show lower baseline TCR diversity. Patients with an early start, nivolumab under 1 year after ASCT, were excluded.

Libraries were prepared by immunoSEQ multiplex PCR; TCRdb keeps only in-frame clonotypes and omits some of them. Found here are 45,000 to 60,000 clones, over 70% of them singletons; the top ten hold 16%. V lost 3 bases and J lost 1, with 13 bases in between. The CDR3 length is 15 residues. Germline-derived CDR1 and CDR2 are MDHEN and SYDVKM. This specimen consisted of peripheral blood mononuclear cells (PBMCs), obtained at baseline. The chain carries TRBV28 and TRBJ2-7; TRBD1 is a possible D gene (5 bases). The sequence derives from a human donor with classical Hodgkin lymphoma. CDR3: CASSFAAKGSYEQYV. The CDR3, as DNA: TGTGCCAGCAGTTTTGCGGCCAAGGGGTCCTACGAGCAGTACGTC.